The 13 T cell receptor beta chains below all came from one sample that was sequenced in a study of T cell responses to AZD1222 COVID-19 vaccine. Data came from immunoSEQ multiplex PCR; TCRdb stores just in-frame clones and leaves some out. Found here are approximately 130,000 clones, roughly 93% of them singletons; the top ten hold under 4%. The source material was peripheral blood, sampled on day 0 of AZD1222 vaccination. The receptors come from an adult in good health.

The gene calls are TRBV29-1 and TRBJ1-4; D possibly corresponds to TRBD1 (6 bases). V gave up 6 bases and J gave up 0 bases, with 20 bases separating them. CDR3 length: 17 residues. Per germline, CDR1 SQVTM and CDR2 ANQGSEA. As DNA, the CDR3 is TGCAGCGTGGGATACTCCGGGACAACATCAACTAATGAAAAACTGTTTTTT. It specifies CSVGYSGTTSTNEKLFF.

The gene calls are TRBV7-2 and TRBJ1-5; maybe TRBD1 (6 bases). V was shortened by 6 bases and J by 0 bases, with 9 bases between the two germline ends. Germline CDR1 and CDR2: SGHTA and FQGNSA. The CDR3 runs to 14 residues. The CDR3 bases are TGTGCCAGCAGACAGGGAAATAGCAATCAGCCCCAGCATTTT. This sequence encodes CASRQGNSNQPQHF.

This chain joins TRBV6-5 and TRBJ2-6; the D gene is possibly TRBD1 (6 bases). With 6 bases removed from V and 0 bases from J, the gap between germline ends came to 9 bases. Germline values: CDR1 MNHEY, CDR2 SVGAGI. CDR3 length equals 15 residues. For the CDR3, the DNA is TGTGCCAGCAGGACAGGACACTCTGGGGCCAACGTCCTGACTTTC. This encodes CASRTGHSGANVLTF.

The gene calls are TRBV19 and TRBJ2-2; D call uncertain. V lost 6 bases, J lost 0 bases, and 5 bases lay in between. Germline CDR1 is LNHDA and CDR2 is SQIVND (reference sequence). This CDR3 is built from 13 residues. CDR3 in amino acids: CASRPTNTGELFF. The CDR3 nucleotides read TGTGCCAGTAGGCCTACGAACACCGGGGAGCTGTTTTTT.

V and J are TRBV28 and TRBJ2-5; D is perhaps TRBD1 (9 bases). The V gene lost 3 bases and the J gene lost 2 bases, with 16 bases spanning the gap. Germline assignment: CDR1 MDHEN and CDR2 SYDVKM. This CDR3 is built from 16 residues. The DNA of the CDR3 is TGTGCCAGCAGTTTGGCGGGGGGACAGGGTCAAGAGACCCAGTACTTC. This translates into CASSLAGGQGQETQYF.

The CDR3: CASSLEYEGQGPNEKLFF. The CDR3 nucleotides are TGTGCCAGCAGTTTAGAATATGAAGGGCAGGGCCCTAATGAAAAACTGTTTTTT. V usage is TRBV28 and J usage is TRBJ1-4; D perhaps matches TRBD1 (5 bases). This CDR3 has 18 amino acids. Germline CDR1 is MDHEN and CDR2 is SYDVKM. Trimming left V 2 bases short and J 3 bases short, with 19 bases between.

V gene TRBV6-2 or TRBV6-3 combines with J gene TRBJ2-5, with 9 bases identical to TRBD1. Germline CDR1 reads MNHEY; CDR2 reads SVGEGT. J lost 2 bases, V lost 1 base, and 5 bases had no gene match. This CDR3 has 16 residues. CDR3 sequence: CASSYFWTGDQETQYF. The DNA of the CDR3 is TGTGCCAGCAGTTACTTCTGGACAGGGGATCAAGAGACCCAGTACTTC.

The chain carries TRBV13 and TRBJ1-2; D uncertain. The ends were cut back, 5 bases at V and 4 bases at J, with 17 bases in the middle. Per germline, CDR1 PRHDT and CDR2 FYEKMQ (reference sequence). The CDR3 sequence is 15 residues long. The CDR3 reads CASSPIRRAFYGYTF. The CDR3 bases are TGTGCCAGCAGCCCGATTCGGAGGGCTTTCTATGGCTACACCTTC.

To note about this clone: Additional DNA sequences in this sample encode the identical CDR3. The gene calls are TRBV20-1 and TRBJ2-7; no reliable D call. Trimming stripped 0 bases from V and 4 bases from J, with 4 bases between. The germline V gene encodes CDR1 DFQATT and CDR2 SNEGSKA (reference sequence). This CDR3 has 11 residues. The CDR3 DNA reads TGCAGTGCTAGAGACGGGTACGAGCAGTACTTC. Its protein is CSARDGYEQYF.

This clone has a single count. The CDR3 is CATSQRTSGSTGELFF. The CDR3 nucleotides read TGTGCCACCAGCCAGCGGACTAGCGGGAGCACCGGGGAGCTGTTTTTT. The chain couples TRBV15 to TRBJ2-2; TRBD2 matches at 13 bases. In germline, CDR1 is LNHNV, CDR2 YYDKDF (reference sequence). The CDR3 loop spans 16 amino acids. V trimming: 5 bases; J trimming: 4 bases; junction bases outside the gene matches: 4. The whole variable domain, remainder taken from reference TRBV15 and TRBJ2-2, is DAMVIQNPRYQVTQFGKPVTLSCSQTLNHNVMYWYQQKSSQAPKLLFHYYDKDFNNEADTPDNFQSRRPNTSFCFLDIRSPGLGDTAMYLCATSQRTSGSTGELFFGEGSRLTVL.

This clone has just one count. The chain uses TRBV30 and TRBJ2-2, with D tentatively TRBD2 (6 bases). Deletions cut 0 bases from V and 3 bases from J, with 11 bases between. CDR1 GTSNPN and CDR2 SVGIG come from the germline V gene (reference sequence). This CDR3 is built from 15 residues. The CDR3 reads CAWSVRDRYTGELFF. CDR3 sequence (DNA): TGTGCCTGGAGTGTGCGGGACCGATACACCGGGGAGCTGTTTTTT.

The rearrangement uses TRBV3-1 (or the pseudogene TRBV3-2) and TRBJ2-1; 12 bases agree with TRBD2. The CDR3 is 15 amino acids. The germline gives CDR1 LGHDT, CDR2 YNNKEL (reference sequence). The junction had 2 bases not matched to a gene; V was cut back by 4 bases and J by 4 bases. The CDR3: CASSRTSGMYNEQFF. In DNA, the CDR3 is TGTGCCAGCAGCCGGACTAGCGGGATGTACAATGAGCAGTTCTTC.

The table lists this clone with a count of one. The V and J genes are TRBV12-3 or TRBV12-4 and TRBJ1-1; D gene uncertain. The CDR3 consists of 13 residues. V was pared by 3 bases and J by 3 bases, with 8 bases between. The CDR3 here is CASSLALDTEAFF. The CDR3 DNA sequence: TGTGCCAGCAGTTTGGCCCTTGACACTGAAGCTTTCTTT.